One sample yielded the 28 T cell receptor beta chains listed below, sequenced in a study of regulatory T cells in long-lasting Graves disease. Indicated time point: persistent/refractory GD, antithyroid drugs over 5 years with positive TRAb. PBMC-derived RNA was used for the TCR library. Construction of TCR beta libraries relied on iRepertoire HTBI primers and on Arm-PCR targeting CDR3 regions. TCRdb recomputed calls from the multiplex PCR reads with MiXCR, one row per CDR3 protein. The sample yields about 470,000 distinct CDR3 sequences, about 22% seen once. The sequencing used peripheral blood mononuclear cells (PBMCs), collected when the disease was refractory, from a patient treated with antithyroid drugs. These receptors all stem from a female donor with Graves disease.

The chain joins TRBV7-2 to TRBJ1-2, with 10 bases aligning to TRBD1. The CDR3 is made up of 15 amino acids. The germline V gene encodes CDR1 SGHTA and CDR2 FQGNSA. The V gene end was trimmed by 3 bases and the J gene end by 2 bases; junction bases not matched to a gene: 3. Here the CDR3 DNA reads TGTGCCAGCAGCTTGGACAGGGGGGTGAACTATGGCTACACCTTC. Amino acid sequence: CASSLDRGVNYGYTF.

V gene TRBV7-9 combines with J gene TRBJ1-2; D uncertain. The CDR3 is 12 residues long. Trimming removed 5 bases from V and 6 bases from J, with 10 bases in between. CDR1 SEHNR and CDR2 FQNEAQ come from the germline V gene (reference sequence). DNA for the CDR3: TGTGCCAGCAGCGACACCCGGGATGGCTACACCTTC. Encoded protein: CASSDTRDGYTF.

V is TRBV29-1 and J is TRBJ2-4; a possible D gene is TRBD1 (6 bases). The CDR3 contains 10 residues. Germline CDR1 reads SQVTM; CDR2 reads ANQGSEA. The CDR3 DNA is TGCAGGAGCGGACAGTGGGGAAAGTACTTC. It encodes CRSGQWGKYF.

There are a few counts of this clonotype. One end of the junction fails to match germline, which may point to a read error. The chain employs TRBV7-8 and TRBJ2-2, with D maybe TRBD2 (5 bases). The CDR3 loop spans 16 amino acids. Germline assignment: CDR1 SGHVS and CDR2 FQNEAQ. DNA of the CDR3: TGTGCCAGCAGCTTAGTCGAGGCGGCGAACACCGGGGAGCTGTTTTTC. Translation: CASSLVEAANTGELFF.

This clonotype was seen a few times. The chain links TRBV5-1 to TRBJ2-7; TRBD1 or TRBD2 may be the D gene (5 bases each). Trimming took off 4 bases at V and 9 bases at J, with 17 bases between the two ends. The CDR3 covers 13 residues. Per germline, CDR1 SGHRS and CDR2 YFSETQ. CDR3 nucleotide sequence: TGCGCCAGCAGCGATAACGCGCCGGGGCGGCAGTACTTC. This encodes CASSDNAPGRQYF.

This clonotype has only a few counts. This chain connects TRBV30 to TRBJ1-2, with unresolved D. Germline-derived CDR1 and CDR2 are GTSNPN and SVGIG (reference sequence). With 0 bases removed from V and 8 bases from J, the gap between germline ends came to 7 bases. There are 11 residues in the CDR3. For the CDR3, the DNA is TGTGCCTGGAGTGTAACGTGGGGCTACACCTTC. Translating gives CAWSVTWGYTF. The variable domain in full, with the rest retrieved from reference TRBV30 and TRBJ1-2, is SQTIHQWPATLVQPVGSPLSLECTVEGTSNPNLYWYRQAAGRGLQLLFYSVGIGQISSEVPQNLSASRPQDRQFILSSKKLLLSDSGFYLCAWSVTWGYTFGSGTRLTVV.

This rearrangement joins TRBV15 to TRBJ1-1; D ambiguous. There are 14 residues in the CDR3. V lost 2 bases, J lost 1 base, and 8 bases lay in between. CDR1 LNHNV and CDR2 YYDKDF come from the germline V gene (reference sequence). The CDR3 DNA reads TGTGCCACCAGCAGACCCACGGGGAACACTGAAGCTTTCTTT. Translation gives CATSRPTGNTEAFF.

Concerning this clonotype: A much larger clone is a single base away; this may be a read error. The V gene is TRBV29-1, the J gene TRBJ2-3, with D possibly TRBD2 on 6 matching bases. Between the trimmed V and J ends, which lost 7 bases and 8 bases, there was a span of 16 bases. This CDR3 is 12 amino acids long. Germline CDR1 reads SQVTM; CDR2 reads ANQGSEA. The CDR3 DNA reads as TGCAGCGCAAGACTAGAAGCGGCTACGCAGTATTTT. It translates to CSARLEAATQYF.

This clonotype was detected many times. The rearrangement links TRBV28 to TRBJ2-7, with 8 nucleotides matching TRBD2. CDR3 length: 13 residues. The germline gives CDR1 MDHEN, CDR2 SYDVKM. In DNA, the CDR3 is TGTGCGGCGAAGCGGGGGAACCTATACGAGCAGTACTTC. It is translated as CAAKRGNLYEQYF. The whole variable domain, filled in from reference TRBV28 and TRBJ2-7, reads DVKVTQSSRYLVKRTGEKVFLECVQDMDHENMFWYRQDPGLGLRLIYFSYDVKMKEKGDIPEGYSVSREKKERFSLILESASTNQTSMYLCAAKRGNLYEQYFGPGTRLTVT.

This clonotype has a count of ten or more. The gene calls are TRBV13 and TRBJ1-1; D not certain. Trimming took off 0 bases at V and 8 bases at J, with 10 bases between the two ends. The germline gives CDR1 PRHDT, CDR2 FYEKMQ (reference sequence). The CDR3 length is 13 residues. The DNA for the CDR3 is TGTGCCAGCAGCTTAGGAGTTGGAGAGGAAGCTTTCTTT. Protein: CASSLGVGEEAFF.

This clonotype was counted ten times or more. The V and J genes are TRBV10-1 and TRBJ2-2; D not resolved. The germline gives CDR1 WNHNN, CDR2 SYGVQD (reference sequence). CDR3 size: 14 residues. With 2 bases removed from V and 6 bases from J, the gap between germline ends came to 10 bases. The CDR3 coding sequence is TGCGCCAGCAGTGAGGATCCGTTAGCCGGGGAGCTGTTTTTT. Amino acid sequence: CASSEDPLAGELFF.

This clonotype has just a few counts. The chain has TRBV3-1 and TRBJ2-7; D ambiguous. CDR1 LGHDT and CDR2 YNNKEL come from the germline V gene (reference sequence). This CDR3 region has 17 residues. Trimming took 2 bases from V and 5 from J, leaving 22 bases between them. The CDR3 DNA is TGTGCCAGCAGCCAATGGAACCGGAACCCCCTTGTCGACGAGCAGTACTTC. Its protein product is CASSQWNRNPLVDEQYF.

The CDR3 spells CSASLVGAYGYTF. Here the CDR3 DNA reads TGCAGTGCTAGCCTGGTAGGGGCCTATGGCTACACCTTC. V is TRBV20-1 and J is TRBJ1-2; tentatively, D is TRBD1 (5 bases). V gave up 3 bases and J gave up 4 bases, with 12 bases separating them. The CDR3 spans 13 residues. Germline-derived CDR1 and CDR2 are DFQATT and SNEGSKA (reference sequence).

The sample holds one count of this clonotype. V gene TRBV4-1 combines with J gene TRBJ1-2; D perhaps matches TRBD1 (5 bases). This CDR3 region has 13 residues. Trimming took 4 bases from V and 5 from J, leaving 11 bases between them. Germline V gene sequence: CDR1 MGHRA, CDR2 YSYEKL. The CDR3 region is CASSRLQGYGYTF. DNA of the CDR3: TGCGCCAGCAGCCGTCTCCAGGGATATGGCTACACCTTC.

The chain has TRBV11-3 and TRBJ2-3; D is uncertain. Trimming took 5 bases from V and 1 from J, leaving 4 bases between them. The CDR3 spans 12 residues. Per germline, CDR1 SGHNT and CDR2 YENEEA. The CDR3 protein is CASSARTDTQYF. DNA of the CDR3: TGTGCCAGCAGCGCCCGCACAGATACGCAGTATTTT.

The chain is built from TRBV7-9 and TRBJ2-2, with D possibly being TRBD2 (6 bases). This CDR3 is 15 amino acids long. V was pared by 6 bases and J by 5 bases, with 16 bases between. CDR1 is SEHNR, CDR2 FQNEAQ, per germline (reference sequence). The CDR3 sequence: CASSHNSGETGELFF. The CDR3 coding sequence is TGTGCCAGCAGTCACAACTCGGGAGAAACCGGGGAGCTGTTTTTT.

This clonotype showed up just a few times. This chain uses TRBV5-1 with TRBJ2-1, with 11 bases lining up with TRBD2. The CDR3 has 17 amino acids. The germline CDR1 and CDR2 sequences are SGHRS and YFSETQ. After removal of 4 bases from V and 9 bases from J, the junction contained 15 bases not matched to a gene. In nucleotides, the CDR3 is TGCGCCAGCAGCCCCAGGATCGGGCTAGCGGGGGGCATTGAGCAGTTCTTC. As protein: CASSPRIGLAGGIEQFF. The entire variable domain, with the rest obtained from reference TRBV5-1 and TRBJ2-1, is as follows: KAGVTQTPRYLIKTRGQQVTLSCSPISGHRSVSWYQQTPGQGLQFLFEYFSETQRNKGNFPGRFSGRQFSNSRSEMNVSTLELGDSALYLCASSPRIGLAGGIEQFFGPGTRLTVL.

This clonotype was recorded many times. The chain employs TRBV11-2 and TRBJ1-1; D gene ambiguous. CDR3 size: 17 residues. Per the germline V gene, CDR1 is SGHAT and CDR2 is FQNNGV. Between the trimmed V and J ends, which lost 1 base and 1 base, there was a span of 16 bases. CDR3 protein: CASSLGRLVGWNTEAFF. CDR3 bases: TGTGCCAGCAGCTTAGGACGTCTTGTTGGGTGGAACACTGAAGCTTTCTTT.

This clonotype was counted ten times or more. V and J are TRBV7-6 and TRBJ2-7; a possible D gene is TRBD1 (6 bases). V gave up 2 bases and J gave up 2 bases, with 7 bases separating them. This CDR3 comprises 13 residues. Germline values: CDR1 SGHVS, CDR2 FNYEAQ. The CDR3 is CASSLSGAYEQYF. The CDR3 DNA is TGTGCCAGCAGCTTATCAGGGGCCTACGAGCAGTACTTC. The full variable domain, rest sourced from reference TRBV7-6 and TRBJ2-7, is GAGVSQSPRYKVTKRGQDVALRCDPISGHVSLYWYRQALGQGPEFLTYFNYEAQQDKSGLPNDRFSAERPEGSISTLTIQRTEQRDSAMYRCASSLSGAYEQYFGPGTRLTVT.

The V call is TRBV27, the J call TRBJ1-2, with 12 bases lining up with TRBD1. CDR1 and CDR2 (germline): MNHEY, SMNVEV (reference sequence). There are 16 residues in the CDR3. The V segment lost 5 bases and the J segment 5 bases; nucleotides outside the gene matches: 9. The chain's CDR3 is CASSLGGTGGPYGYTF. CDR3 bases: TGTGCCAGCAGTCTGGGCGGGACAGGGGGCCCTTATGGCTACACCTTC.

In its sample, this clonotype was seen a few times. The rearrangement links TRBV13 to TRBJ2-7; D is uncertain. V was trimmed by 0 bases and J by 4 bases, leaving 10 bases between them. CDR1 PRHDT and CDR2 FYEKMQ come from the germline V gene (reference sequence). CDR3 length equals 14 residues. The CDR3 here is CASSLGQFAYEQYF. CDR3 nucleotides: TGTGCCAGCAGCTTAGGACAGTTTGCGTACGAGCAGTACTTC.

This clonotype was counted a few times. The chain uses TRBV6-1 and TRBJ1-5; a weak D match, TRBD1 (5 bases). Germline-derived CDR1 and CDR2 are MNHNS and SASEGT. V was trimmed by 10 bases and J by 1 base, leaving 11 bases between them. The CDR3 sequence is 13 residues long. CDR3 residues: CATRDGSNQPQHF. CDR3 nucleotides: TGTGCCACCCGGGACGGGAGCAATCAGCCCCAGCATTTT.

This chain joins TRBV12-3 or TRBV12-4 and TRBJ2-5; 9 bases match TRBD2. J was trimmed by 2 bases and V by 9 bases; bases with no gene match: 13. CDR3 length equals 16 residues. CDR3 DNA sequence: TGTGCCAGTAGTATCCCCGCTCTAGCGGGACAAGAGACCCAGTACTTC. This encodes CASSIPALAGQETQYF.

Concerning this clonotype: Just one base apart from a much larger clone, this may be a read error. J is TRBJ2-7 and V is TRBV6-1, with 10 bases identical to TRBD1. Germline V gene lookup returns CDR1 MNHNS and CDR2 SASEGT. This CDR3 has 12 residues. The CDR3 nucleotides are TGTGCCGGCAGGGACAGGGGCTACGAGCAGTACTTC. Translating it yields CAGRDRGYEQYF.

At least ten counts were recorded for this clonotype. The chain employs TRBV28 and TRBJ2-5, with TRBD1 as a possible D gene (6 bases). Germline loops: CDR1 MDHEN, CDR2 SYDVKM. Trimming removed 5 bases from V and 5 bases from J, with 15 bases in between. The CDR3 contains 14 residues. Here the CDR3 reads CASSDQGLRETQYF. The CDR3 DNA reads as TGTGCCAGCAGTGACCAGGGGCTTAGGGAGACCCAGTACTTC.

This clonotype was observed at least ten times. V and J are TRBV16 and TRBJ1-2; 7 bases are a match to TRBD1. CDR3 length: 14 residues. With V trimmed by 3 bases and J by 4 bases, 5 bases remained unmatched. Germline V CDR1 and CDR2: KGHSY, FQNENV. The CDR3 coding sequence is TGTGCCAGCAGCCAGACAGGGTCTTTCTATGGCTACACCTTC. Its protein is CASSQTGSFYGYTF.

Points on this clonotype: Since a much larger clone is just one base distant, this may be a read error. The chain joins TRBV19 to TRBJ1-2; D unresolved. Germline V CDR1 and CDR2: LNHDA, SQIVND (reference sequence). V was cut by 11 bases and J by 4 bases, with 20 bases left in between. The CDR3 spans 14 residues. This CDR3 reads CAGMSTGNGYGYTF. CDR3 coding DNA: TGTGCCGGTATGTCGACGGGTAACGGCTATGGCTACACCTTC.

About this clonotype: This clone may be a read error of a much larger clone one base away. This sequence joins TRBV11-2 and TRBJ2-7; TRBD1 is a possible D gene (6 bases). The germline V and J ends were trimmed by 5 bases and 3 bases, with 23 bases remaining between them. Germline V gene data show CDR1 as SGHAT and CDR2 as FQNNGV. CDR3 length: 17 amino acids. The CDR3 sequence is CASSPVRTAQGNYEQYF. The CDR3 DNA sequence: TGTGCCAGCAGCCCCGTACGGACAGCTCAGGGCAACTACGAGCAGTACTTC.